These T cell receptor beta chains were read from a single sample in a study of blood T cell repertoires in COVID-19. Assay: immunoSEQ multiplex PCR; the TCRdb copy retains only in-frame clones and omits some. The sample lists tens of thousands of clones; about 90% were seen once. Material: peripheral blood. The source is a man aged 70-80 years with active COVID-19. The CDR3 runs from the conserved cysteine through the conserved F or W. A D gene is named only where the DNA matches it firmly. Rows may omit the clone size; those that give it use once, few, many or a size class.

>NA|TRBV7-2|TRBD2|TRBJ2-1
CASSLGSGGAYNEQFF
TGTGCCAGCAGCTTAGGTAGCGGGGGGGCCTACAATGAGCAGTTCTTC
>NA|TRBV7-2|TRBD2|TRBJ2-3
CASSGAGAITDTQYF
TGTGCCAGCAGCGGAGCGGGGGCGATCACAGATACGCAGTATTTT
>NA|TRBV9|NA|TRBJ2-1
CASSARLSSYNEQFF
TGTGCCAGCAGCGCGCGGTTAAGCTCCTACAATGAGCAGTTCTTC
>NA|TRBV5-1|NA|TRBJ2-1
CASSLAVEQFF
TGCGCCAGCAGCTTGGCGGTCGAGCAGTTCTTC
>NA|TRBV28|NA|TRBJ2-1
CASSPSVSVIYNEQFF
TGTGCCAGCAGCCCCAGTGTTTCCGTCATATACAATGAGCAGTTCTTC
>NA|TRBV19|TRBD1|TRBJ1-1
CASNTGTARNIMNTEAFF
TGTGCCAGTAATACAGGGACAGCGAGAAATATCATGAACACTGAAGCTTTCTTT
>NA|TRBV5-6|TRBD2|TRBJ2-5
CASRVSGGLETQYF
TGTGCCAGCAGGGTTAGCGGGGGGCTAGAGACCCAGTACTTC
>NA|TRBV9|TRBD1|TRBJ1-4
CASSVGQRDEKLFF
TGTGCCAGCAGCGTGGGACAGCGAGATGAAAAACTGTTTTTT
>NA|TRBV30|NA|TRBJ2-7
CAWSGVRGAYEQYF
TGTGCCTGGAGTGGGGTCAGGGGGGCCTACGAGCAGTACTTC
>once|TRBV5-1|NA|TRBJ2-5
CASSLIVQETQYF
TGCGCCAGCAGCTTAATCGTACAAGAGACCCAGTACTTC
>NA|TRBV3-1/TRBV3-2|NA|TRBJ2-1
CASSQDVAASYNEQFF
TGTGCCAGCAGCCAAGATGTAGCGGCCTCCTACAATGAGCAGTTCTTC
>NA|TRBV9|TRBD1|TRBJ2-7
CASSVGPDRAYEQYF
TGTGCCAGCAGCGTAGGACCCGACAGGGCCTACGAGCAGTACTTC
>NA|TRBV15|TRBD1|TRBJ2-7
CATSRDGGQGNKQYF
TGTGCCACCAGCAGAGATGGGGGACAGGGTAACAAGCAGTACTTC
>NA|TRBV7-2|NA|TRBJ2-7
CASSLDRGVSSYEQYF
TGTGCCAGCAGCTTAGACCGCGGGGTTAGCTCCTACGAGCAGTACTTC
>NA|TRBV27|TRBD1|TRBJ2-7
CASRGTGVYEQYF
TGTGCCAGCAGGGGGACAGGGGTCTACGAGCAGTACTTC
>NA|TRBV9|NA|TRBJ2-2
CASSVVGGNTGELFF
TGTGCCAGCAGCGTAGTTGGCGGGAACACCGGGGAGCTGTTTTTT
>NA|TRBV20-1|NA|TRBJ1-2
CSASAETNYGYTF
TGCAGTGCTAGTGCAGAAACTAACTATGGCTACACCTTC
>NA|TRBV6-6|NA|TRBJ2-1
CASNDRYNEQFF
TGTGCCAGCAATGACAGATACAATGAGCAGTTCTTC
>NA|TRBV30|TRBD1|TRBJ2-7
CAFSRDSPYEQYF
TGTGCCTTTTCCCGGGACAGTCCCTACGAGCAGTACTTC
>once|TRBV6-6|NA|TRBJ1-5
CASMREGQPQHF
TGTGCCAGCATGAGGGAGGGCCAGCCCCAGCATTTT
>NA|TRBV6-6|NA|TRBJ1-2
CASTIGEGINYGYTF
TGTGCCAGTACTATAGGGGAGGGGATTAACTATGGCTACACCTTC
>once|TRBV3-1/TRBV3-2|NA|TRBJ1-1
CASSQGTGNTEAFF
TGTGCCAGCAGCCAAGGCACGGGGAACACTGAAGCTTTCTTT
>NA|TRBV5-5|TRBD1|TRBJ2-1
CASRPGQDPEQFF
TGTGCCAGCAGACCGGGACAGGATCCTGAGCAGTTCTTC
>NA|TRBV3-1/TRBV3-2|NA|TRBJ1-1
CASSRITGTAEAFF
TGTGCCAGCAGCCGGATCACAGGGACGGCTGAAGCTTTCTTT
>NA|TRBV7-2|NA|TRBJ1-5
CASRLDQGQPQHF
TGTGCCAGCAGGTTGGACCAGGGACAGCCCCAGCATTTT
>NA|TRBV6-5|TRBD1|TRBJ1-2
CASRLAGTGYGYTF
TGTGCCAGCAGATTGGCCGGGACAGGCTATGGCTACACCTTC
>NA|TRBV7-8|NA|TRBJ2-5
CASSPRLEETQYF
TGTGCCAGCAGCCCGCGACTAGAAGAGACCCAGTACTTC
>NA|TRBV28|NA|TRBJ1-5
CVSSLISAAGYQPQHF
TGTGTCAGCAGTTTGATATCGGCGGCAGGGTATCAGCCCCAGCATTTT
>NA|TRBV4-2|TRBD1|TRBJ1-2
CASTDREGLARGYTF
TGTGCCAGCACCGACAGGGAAGGGCTAGCTCGGGGCTACACCTTC
>NA|TRBV4-1|NA|TRBJ2-1
CASSQHRDNEQFF
TGCGCCAGCAGCCAACACCGGGACAATGAGCAGTTCTTC
>once|TRBV9|NA|TRBJ2-5
CASSVDTDTWAQYF
TGTGCCAGCAGCGTAGATACAGACACTTGGGCCCAGTACTTC
>NA|TRBV9|NA|TRBJ1-1
CASSATTGLKAFF
TGTGCCAGCAGCGCCACGACAGGCCTAAAAGCTTTCTTT
>once|TRBV12-3/TRBV12-4|TRBD2|TRBJ2-5
CASRASGKETQYF
TGTGCCAGCAGGGCTAGCGGCAAAGAGACCCAGTACTTC
>NA|TRBV30|NA|TRBJ1-3
CAWSGGSSSGNTIYF
TGTGCCTGGAGTGGAGGTAGTTCATCTGGAAACACCATATATTTT
>NA|TRBV9|NA|TRBJ2-5
CASSLRHRETQYF
TGTGCCAGCAGCTTAAGACACAGAGAGACCCAGTACTTC
>once|TRBV5-1|TRBD1|TRBJ2-1
CASRDGTGSYNEQFF
TGCGCCAGCAGGGACGGGACAGGCTCCTACAATGAGCAGTTCTTC
>NA|TRBV29-1|NA|TRBJ1-3
CSAPDSSGNTIYF
TGCAGCGCCCCGGACAGCTCTGGAAACACCATATATTTT
>NA|TRBV6-5|NA|TRBJ1-3
CASSYQTGNTIYF
TGTGCCAGCAGTTACCAGACTGGAAACACCATATATTTT
>NA|TRBV10-3|TRBD1|TRBJ2-7
CAISERGQDEQYF
TGTGCCATCAGTGAAAGGGGGCAGGACGAGCAGTACTTC
>NA|TRBV2|TRBD2|TRBJ2-1
CASSAYTLAGGYNEQFF
TGTGCCAGCAGTGCGTATACACTAGCGGGGGGCTACAATGAGCAGTTCTTC
>NA|TRBV30|NA|TRBJ1-3
CAWSRGHAGNTIYF
TGTGCCTGGAGTCGCGGACATGCCGGAAACACCATATATTTT
>NA|TRBV20-1|NA|TRBJ2-1
CSGTNREQFF
TGCAGTGGTACGAACAGGGAGCAGTTCTTC
>NA|TRBV6-5|TRBD1|TRBJ1-2
CASSTGTGGNGYTF
TGTGCCAGCAGTACGGGGACAGGGGGCAACGGCTACACCTTC
>few|TRBV4-3|NA|TRBJ2-1
CASSQDWGRGGDEQFF
TGCGCCAGCAGCCAAGATTGGGGAAGGGGCGGCGATGAGCAGTTCTTC
>NA|TRBV29-1|NA|TRBJ1-2
CSVAPRGPLEGYTF
TGCAGCGTTGCTCCCAGGGGTCCCCTAGAGGGCTACACCTTC
>NA|TRBV18|NA|TRBJ2-1
CASSPRDSYNEQFF
TGTGCCAGCTCACCCCGGGACTCCTACAATGAGCAGTTCTTC
>NA|TRBV5-1|NA|TRBJ2-2
CASSSALSPARSPGQNTGELFF
TGCGCCAGCAGCTCGGCACTATCCCCAGCTCGGTCCCCGGGACAGAACACCGGGGAGCTGTTTTTT
>NA|TRBV28|NA|TRBJ1-1
CASSLGRRVTEAFF
TGTGCCAGCAGTTTAGGCCGGAGGGTAACTGAAGCTTTCTTT
>NA|TRBV6-1|NA|TRBJ1-1
CASSEVRGVTEAFF
TGTGCCAGCAGTGAAGTGCGGGGTGTGACTGAAGCTTTCTTT
>few|TRBV11-2|NA|TRBJ2-7
CASSRGYYEQYF
TGTGCCAGCAGCAGGGGATACTACGAGCAGTACTTC
>NA|TRBV4-2|TRBD1|TRBJ2-7
CASSQQGARNEQYF
TGTGCCAGCAGCCAACAGGGGGCGCGGAACGAGCAGTACTTC
>NA|TRBV19|NA|TRBJ1-5
CASSPGGGPQPQHF
TGTGCCAGTAGCCCTGGCGGGGGTCCTCAGCCCCAGCATTTT
>once|TRBV24-1|TRBD2|TRBJ2-3
CATSDGGLATDTQYF
TGTGCCACCAGTGATGGTGGACTAGCGACAGATACGCAGTATTTT